These T cell receptor beta chains were read from a single sample in a study of cytomegalovirus exposure and HLA in healthy donors. Libraries were prepared by immunoSEQ multiplex PCR; TCRdb keeps only in-frame clonotypes and omits some of them. The sample contains 170,000 or so clones, about 80% of which appear only once. The sample comprised PBMCs. Receptor source: a boy aged 10-17 years in good health and CMV-seronegative. Each CDR3 is given with its conserved first and last residue. The D gene is left open where the match is weak. Clone sizes are given selectively: once, few, many, or a class where the clone is expanded.

>TRBJ1-5|-|14|TRBV5-8|-
TGTGCCAGCAACCGATTGGACAGATATCAGCCCCAGCATTTT
CASNRLDRYQPQHF
>TRBJ1-3|-|17|TRBV7-8|TRBD1
TGTGCCAGCAGGGCCACCGTGGGACAGGGGCGCGGAAACACCATATATTTT
CASRATVGQGRGNTIYF
>TRBJ1-1|few|15|TRBV5-1|-
TGCGCCAGCAGCTTCCTTTACGGGGGAAACACTGAAGCTTTCTTT
CASSFLYGGNTEAFF
>TRBJ1-1|few|14|TRBV5-4|TRBD1
TGTGCCAGCAGCCCAGGGGGTGGTAGCACTGAAGCTTTCTTT
CASSPGGGSTEAFF
>TRBJ2-5|-|16|TRBV30|TRBD2
TGTGCCTGGAGGCCGGGACTAGCGGGGGGGCTGAAGACCCAGTACTTC
CAWRPGLAGGLKTQYF
>TRBJ1-1|-|14|TRBV27|TRBD1
TGTGCCAGCAGACCTCCCAGGGGGGACACTGAAGCTTTCTTT
CASRPPRGDTEAFF
>TRBJ2-5|-|16|TRBV9|TRBD2
TGTGCCAGCAGCGAAGCTAGCGGGAGGGCGGGAGAGACCCAGTACTTC
CASSEASGRAGETQYF
>TRBJ2-1|-|14|TRBV11-3|TRBD2
TGTGCCAGCAGCTCCCGGGGGGGATACAATGAGCAGTTCTTC
CASSSRGGYNEQFF
>TRBJ1-4|-|19|TRBV30|-
TGTGCCTGGAGTGTATTCGCGGGTCGTGCACAGTTCGCAAATGAAAAACTGTTTTTT
CAWSVFAGRAQFANEKLFF
>TRBJ2-5|-|13|TRBV5-4|-
TGTGCCAGCAACGAAGACAGGCAAGAGACCCAGTACTTC
CASNEDRQETQYF
>TRBJ2-7|-|15|TRBV30|TRBD1
TGTGCCTGGAGTCGGGACAGGGTCCAATCCTACGAGCAGTACTTC
CAWSRDRVQSYEQYF
>TRBJ2-7|-|15|TRBV11-2|TRBD1
TGTGCCAGCAGCTTAGTACGGACAGGTTACTACGAGCAGTACTTC
CASSLVRTGYYEQYF
>TRBJ1-4|-|19|TRBV7-3|-
TGTGCCAGCAGCAGCTTAGGTACGCCTCCGGACACATCTAATGAAAAACTGTTTTTT
CASSSLGTPPDTSNEKLFF
>TRBJ1-1|once|15|TRBV27|TRBD1
TGTGCCAGCAGTTTATCCGGGACAGGGTTGACTGAAGCTTTCTTT
CASSLSGTGLTEAFF
>TRBJ2-7|-|14|TRBV5-8|-
TGTGCCAGCAGCGCCGCGGCCGGTCGAATGAAGCAGTACTTC
CASSAAAGRMKQYF
>TRBJ1-1|-|14|TRBV12-5|-
TGTGCTAGTGGTTTGGTACTTACTTCCACTGAAGCTTTCTTT
CASGLVLTSTEAFF
>TRBJ1-3|-|13|TRBV4-1|-
TGCGCCAGCAGCCAAGATATCGGAAACACCATATATTTT
CASSQDIGNTIYF
>TRBJ1-5|-|16|TRBV11-2|-
TGTGCCAGCAGCTTAGGGGTGACAGGCCCGAATCAGCCCCAGCATTTT
CASSLGVTGPNQPQHF
>TRBJ2-7|-|14|TRBV6-5|TRBD1
TGTGCCAGCAGTTACAATCCGGGACAGGAGATGCGGTACTTC
CASSYNPGQEMRYF
>TRBJ2-5|-|14|TRBV21-1|-
TGTGCCAGCAGCTTGGGGGGGCCGCAAGAGACCCAGTACTTC
CASSLGGPQETQYF
>TRBJ1-5|-|14|TRBV19|-
TGTGCCAGTAGTATAACCCCGGGCAATCAGCCCCAGCATTTT
CASSITPGNQPQHF
>TRBJ2-7|once|13|TRBV19|-
TGTGCCAGTAGTATAGTAGCTCGGTACGAGCAGTACTTC
CASSIVARYEQYF
>TRBJ1-1|-|13|TRBV27|-
TGTGCCAGCAGGGAGACAGGGAACACTGAAGCTTTCTTT
CASRETGNTEAFF
>TRBJ1-4|-|15|TRBV6-5|-
TGTGCCAGCAGTTACTCGACTGGGGGGAATGAAAAACTGTTTTTT
CASSYSTGGNEKLFF
>TRBJ1-1|-|13|TRBV19|-
TGTGCCACTAGGAACAGGGAGGGCACTGAAGCTTTCTTT
CATRNREGTEAFF
>TRBJ1-1|few|15|TRBV19|TRBD1
TGTGCCAGTAGTATAGCAGACAGGGGGAACACTGAAGCTTTCTTT
CASSIADRGNTEAFF
>TRBJ2-1|-|17|TRBV5-1|TRBD2
TGCGCCAGCAGCTTGGAACTAGCGGGGAGTCCCTACAATGAGCAGTTCTTC
CASSLELAGSPYNEQFF
>TRBJ1-1|-|14|TRBV7-3|TRBD1
TGTGCCAGCAGCTTAGCCGGGACAGGGGGGAGCGCTTTCTTT
CASSLAGTGGSAFF
>TRBJ2-5|few|13|TRBV5-6|-
TGTGCCAGCAGCCTTACCCACCGGGAGACCCAGTACTTC
CASSLTHRETQYF
>TRBJ2-7|-|18|TRBV10-2|TRBD2
TGCGCCAGCAGTGAGTCTATTTCACTAGCGGGGGACTCCTACGAGCAGTACTTC
CASSESISLAGDSYEQYF
>TRBJ2-1|once|16|TRBV4-2|TRBD2
TGTGCCAGCAGCCAGGAGATAGCGGGAGCCTACAATGAGCAGTTCTTC
CASSQEIAGAYNEQFF
>TRBJ2-3|-|14|TRBV7-9|TRBD2
TGTGCCGGCGGGACTAGCGAAAGCACAGATACGCAGTATTTT
CAGGTSESTDTQYF
>TRBJ1-5|-|13|TRBV6-1|-
TGTGCCAGCAGTACAGCAAGCCATCAGCCCCAGCATTTT
CASSTASHQPQHF
>TRBJ1-2|-|14|TRBV11-3|TRBD1
TGTGCCAGCAGCGGACGGGACAGCCAGTATGGCTACACCTTC
CASSGRDSQYGYTF
>TRBJ2-1|-|14|TRBV6-5|-
TGTGCCAGCAGTTCCCGAGGAGGGCGGAATGAGCAGTTCTTC
CASSSRGGRNEQFF
>TRBJ2-3|-|11|TRBV20-1|-
TGCAGTGCTTACCTCGGGGATACGCAGTATTTT
CSAYLGDTQYF
>TRBJ2-7|-|13|TRBV10-3|TRBD1
TGTGCCATCAGGGGGGACAGGTTCTACGAGCAGTACTTC
CAIRGDRFYEQYF
>TRBJ2-4|-|15|TRBV2|-
TGTGCCAGCAGTGCCTTCGAAGAGCCAAAAGACATTCAGTACTTC
CASSAFEEPKDIQYF
>TRBJ1-2|-|17|TRBV5-5|-
TGTGCCAGCAGCTTGTCACCCCCGACGGGGGCTAACTATGGCTACACCTTC
CASSLSPPTGANYGYTF
>TRBJ1-5|-|15|TRBV5-5|TRBD1
TGTGCCAGCAGCCCGACAGGGTCCCCGAATCAGCCCCAGCATTTT
CASSPTGSPNQPQHF
>TRBJ1-4|-|15|TRBV18|-
TGTGCCAGCTCACCAATCGGGGTCTCTAATGAAAAACTGTTTTTT
CASSPIGVSNEKLFF